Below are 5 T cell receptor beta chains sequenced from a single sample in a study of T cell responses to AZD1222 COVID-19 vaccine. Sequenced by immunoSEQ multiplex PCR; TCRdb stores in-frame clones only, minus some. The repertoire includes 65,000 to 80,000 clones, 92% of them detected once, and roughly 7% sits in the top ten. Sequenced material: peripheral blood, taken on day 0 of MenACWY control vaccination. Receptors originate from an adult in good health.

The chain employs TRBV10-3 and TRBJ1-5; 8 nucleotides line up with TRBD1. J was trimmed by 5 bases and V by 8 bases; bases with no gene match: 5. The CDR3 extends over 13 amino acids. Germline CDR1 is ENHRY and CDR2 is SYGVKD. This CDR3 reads CAIGGQADQPQHF. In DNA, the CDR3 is TGTGCCATCGGGGGACAGGCGGATCAGCCCCAGCATTTT.

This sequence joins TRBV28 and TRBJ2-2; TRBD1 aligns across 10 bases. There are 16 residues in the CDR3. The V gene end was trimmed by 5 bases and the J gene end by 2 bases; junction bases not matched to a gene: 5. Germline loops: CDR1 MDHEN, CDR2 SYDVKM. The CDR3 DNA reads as TGTGCCAGCAGTAATGGGACAGGGGCCAACACCGGGGAGCTGTTTTTT. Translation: CASSNGTGANTGELFF.

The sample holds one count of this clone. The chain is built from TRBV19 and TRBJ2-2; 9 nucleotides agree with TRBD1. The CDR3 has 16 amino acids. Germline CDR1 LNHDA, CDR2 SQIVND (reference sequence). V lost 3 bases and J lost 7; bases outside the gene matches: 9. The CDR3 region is CASSILNRGQFGELFF. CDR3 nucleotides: TGTGCCAGTAGTATTCTGAACAGGGGGCAATTCGGGGAGCTGTTTTTT.

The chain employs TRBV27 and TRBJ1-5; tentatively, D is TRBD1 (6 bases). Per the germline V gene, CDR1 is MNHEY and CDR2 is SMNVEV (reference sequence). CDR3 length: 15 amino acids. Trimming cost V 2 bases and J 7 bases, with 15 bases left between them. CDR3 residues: CASSLRSGVAQPQHF. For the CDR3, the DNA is TGTGCCAGCAGTTTAAGGTCAGGGGTAGCACAGCCCCAGCATTTT.

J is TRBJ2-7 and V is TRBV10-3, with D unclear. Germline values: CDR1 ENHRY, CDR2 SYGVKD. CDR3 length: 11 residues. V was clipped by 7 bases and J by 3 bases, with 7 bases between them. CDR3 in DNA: TGTGCCATCAAGTATGACTACGAGCAGTACTTC. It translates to CAIKYDYEQYF.